A selection of T cell receptor beta chains follows, all from one sample in a study of post-analysis software for immune sequencing data. Each CDR3 protein is one row after TCRdb ran MiXCR on the PCR reads. The sample carries 750,000 to 950,000 distinct CDR3 sequences, approximately 53% recorded once. The sample taken for sequencing was blood. These receptors came from a girl aged 5 to 17 with multiple sclerosis. Both conserved end residues are part of each CDR3. D genes are given only for firm matches.

v_call: TRBV7-9; d_call: .; cdr3_aa: CASSLNRRYEQYF
v_call: TRBV13; d_call: .; cdr3_aa: CASSARLAGLYQQFF
v_call: TRBV4-1; d_call: .; cdr3_aa: CASSQPTDRQGTPNYGYTF
v_call: TRBV3-1; d_call: .; cdr3_aa: CASSHTTSSHREQYF
v_call: TRBV7-2; d_call: TRBD1; cdr3_aa: CASSLSGTGPNEQYF
v_call: TRBV20-1; d_call: TRBD2; cdr3_aa: CSARAELAGTYEQYF
v_call: TRBV29-1; d_call: TRBD1; cdr3_aa: CSLMDRDYGYTF
v_call: TRBV20-1; d_call: TRBD1; cdr3_aa: CSASGTGIYGYTF
v_call: TRBV4-1; d_call: TRBD2; cdr3_aa: CASSQIRVAGGNEQFF
v_call: TRBV5-4; d_call: TRBD2; cdr3_aa: CASSSLAAASTDTQYF
v_call: TRBV7-9; d_call: TRBD2; cdr3_aa: CASSSGGLAGPSSYNEQFF
v_call: TRBV5-1; d_call: .; cdr3_aa: CASSLAVSKETQYF
v_call: TRBV7-9; d_call: TRBD2; cdr3_aa: CASSLGGLASPIRNYNEQFF
v_call: TRBV3-1; d_call: .; cdr3_aa: CASSHRQGLSYEQYF
v_call: TRBV10-3; d_call: .; cdr3_aa: CAISLGDTYNEQFF
v_call: TRBV28; d_call: .; cdr3_aa: CASSRTVATNEKLFF
v_call: TRBV29-1; d_call: .; cdr3_aa: CSVEETRETYEQYF
v_call: TRBV29-1; d_call: .; cdr3_aa: CSVGIGAGANVRTF
v_call: TRBV7-9; d_call: TRBD1; cdr3_aa: CASSPDRERSPLHF
v_call: TRBV19; d_call: TRBD1; cdr3_aa: CASTITGGNEQFF
v_call: TRBV29-1; d_call: .; cdr3_aa: CSVRGTSSSGANVLTF
v_call: TRBV5-5; d_call: TRBD2; cdr3_aa: CASKIGSGFDTQYF
v_call: TRBV6-5; d_call: TRBD2; cdr3_aa: CATNKGLVVGDTQYF
v_call: TRBV5-1; d_call: TRBD2; cdr3_aa: CATGVLAGEFNEQFF
v_call: TRBV5-1; d_call: .; cdr3_aa: CASSLGGGRSYEQYF
v_call: TRBV5-1; d_call: TRBD1; cdr3_aa: CASSPGGTGKFNEQFF
v_call: TRBV7-9; d_call: .; cdr3_aa: CASSLKPFQLYQETQYF
v_call: TRBV7-9; d_call: TRBD2; cdr3_aa: CASSGGTSLETQYF
v_call: TRBV20-1; d_call: TRBD2; cdr3_aa: CSARWASGGPTYEQYF